This entry lists 32 T cell receptor beta chains sequenced from one sample in a study of blood T cell repertoires in COVID-19. TCRdb's copy holds only in-frame clones and misses some; the assay was immunoSEQ multiplex PCR. The sample has about 150,000 clones, about nine tenths seen once. Specimen: peripheral blood. The source of these receptors is a man at least 80 years old with acute or convalescent COVID-19.

This chain connects TRBV10-2 to TRBJ2-1, with TRBD2 identical over 12 bases. Germline trimming cut 6 bases from V and 9 bases from J; bases unmatched to any gene: 9. Germline lookup yields CDR1 WSHSY and CDR2 SAAADI. The CDR3 has 15 amino acids. The CDR3 DNA reads TGCGCCAGCAGATTGCGACTAGCGGGAGCGGGTGAGCAGTTCTTC. Translating it yields CASRLRLAGAGEQFF.

This rearrangement joins TRBV19 to TRBJ1-5; 9 nucleotides line up with TRBD1. After removal of 5 bases from V and 4 bases from J, the junction contained 9 bases not matched to a gene. The CDR3 has 16 residues. Germline V gives CDR1 LNHDA, CDR2 SQIVND (reference sequence). CDR3 sequence reads: CASSFRTGVSNQPQHF. CDR3 sequence (DNA): TGTGCCAGTAGTTTCCGGACAGGGGTATCGAATCAGCCCCAGCATTTT.

The chain employs TRBV18 and TRBJ2-5, with D perhaps matching TRBD2 (5 bases). This CDR3 comprises 14 residues. From germline, CDR1 is KGHSH and CDR2 LQKENI. The ends were cut back, 3 bases at V and 5 bases at J, with 13 bases in the middle. The DNA of the CDR3 is TGTGCCAGCTCACCGTCCTGGGCGGGCGAGACCCAGTACTTC. The encoded protein is CASSPSWAGETQYF.

The CDR3 DNA reads TGCGCCAGCAGCCAAGAGGGGGGTTCGGGGACTAGCGGGAGCACAGATACGCAGTATTTT. Translating gives CASSQEGGSGTSGSTDTQYF. The J gene is TRBJ2-3, the V gene TRBV4-1, with 12 nucleotides matching TRBD2. This CDR3 region has 20 residues. Germline trimming cut 0 bases from V and 0 bases from J; bases unmatched to any gene: 10. Germline-derived CDR1 and CDR2 are MGHRA and YSYEKL.

The V and J genes are TRBV30 and TRBJ1-5; 7 bases are a match to TRBD1. Germline V lookup: CDR1 GTSNPN, CDR2 SVGIG (reference sequence). The CDR3 has 14 residues. J gave up 6 bases and V 2 bases, and 7 bases lay outside the gene matches. The CDR3 spells CAWSTKQGSQPQHF. In DNA, the CDR3 is TGTGCCTGGAGTACGAAACAGGGGAGTCAGCCCCAGCATTTT. The full variable domain, its missing parts supplied by reference TRBV30 and TRBJ1-5, is SQTIHQWPATLVQPVGSPLSLECTVEGTSNPNLYWYRQAAGRGLQLLFYSVGIGQISSEVPQNLSASRPQDRQFILSSKKLLLSDSGFYLCAWSTKQGSQPQHFGDGTRLSIL.

This chain connects TRBV7-2 to TRBJ1-5, with D unclear. Per the germline V gene, CDR1 is SGHTA and CDR2 is FQGNSA. V lost 1 base to trimming and J lost 2 bases, with 9 bases between them. This CDR3 spans 15 amino acids. CDR3 nucleotides: TGTGCCAGCAGCTTAGATCCCACAGGCAATCAGCCCCAGCATTTT. Protein product: CASSLDPTGNQPQHF.

The chain joins TRBV19 to TRBJ2-7, with 7 positions matching TRBD1. Germline V lookup: CDR1 LNHDA, CDR2 SQIVND (reference sequence). The CDR3 length is 14 residues. V dropped 6 bases and J dropped 0; count of bases not matched to a gene: 5. CDR3 bases: TGTGCCAGTAGCGTGACAGGGAACTCCTACGAGCAGTACTTC. It specifies CASSVTGNSYEQYF.

The rearrangement joins TRBV29-1 to TRBJ2-3, with TRBD2 identical over 10 bases. Germline CDR1 is SQVTM and CDR2 is ANQGSEA. This CDR3 is built from 15 residues. V shed 6 bases, J shed 2 bases, and the junction held 8 bases outside the gene matches. The CDR3 DNA reads as TGCAGCGTGCCTCTAGCGGGAGCTCCCACAGATACGCAGTATTTT. Translated, it gives CSVPLAGAPTDTQYF.

V gene TRBV5-8 combines with J gene TRBJ1-4, with 9 bases matching TRBD1. The V segment lost 2 bases and the J segment 5 bases; nucleotides outside the gene matches: 4. The CDR3 loop spans 15 amino acids. Germline values: CDR1 SGHTS, CDR2 YDEGEE. The CDR3 DNA is TGTGCCAGCAGCTTATTACAGGGGGCGAATGAAAAACTGTTTTTT. It is translated as CASSLLQGANEKLFF.

This chain connects TRBV19 to TRBJ2-2, with TRBD2 matching over 12 bases. The V segment lost 4 bases and the J segment 0 bases; nucleotides outside the gene matches: 6. CDR3 length: 18 residues. Germline V CDR1 and CDR2: LNHDA, SQIVND (reference sequence). The CDR3 loop is CASSNRLAGVSNTGELFF. CDR3 nucleotides: TGTGCCAGTAGTAACCGACTAGCGGGGGTATCGAACACCGGGGAGCTGTTTTTT.

This sequence joins TRBV10-3 and TRBJ2-7, with a weak D call TRBD1 (5 bases). CDR1 ENHRY and CDR2 SYGVKD come from the germline V gene. The CDR3 runs to 12 residues. Trimming stripped 10 bases from V and 0 bases from J, with 10 bases between. The CDR3 coding sequence is TGTGCCAACAGCAGGGACTCCTACGAGCAGTACTTC. Translation: CANSRDSYEQYF.

The chain uses TRBV6-5 and TRBJ2-2, with 8 bases aligning to TRBD2. This CDR3 has 15 residues. Germline loops: CDR1 MNHEY, CDR2 SVGAGI. The trim removed 7 bases at V and 1 base at J, leaving 5 bases unmatched. In DNA, the CDR3 is TGTGCCAGCACCATCGGGGGGGAGAACACCGGGGAGCTGTTTTTT. Protein product: CASTIGGENTGELFF.

The V call is TRBV5-6, the J call TRBJ2-7, with D possibly matching TRBD1 (6 bases). Trimming shortened V by 2 bases and J by 6 bases, and 12 bases separated the two germline ends. Looked up from germline, CDR1 is SGHDT and CDR2 is YYEEEE. The CDR3 covers 13 residues. CDR3 DNA: TGTGCCAGCAGCTTTACACAGGGTTCCGAGCAGTACTTC. Translation gives CASSFTQGSEQYF.

The chain links TRBV4-1 to TRBJ2-1; 8 bases match TRBD2. The CDR3 totals 18 residues. Germline CDR1 reads MGHRA; CDR2 reads YSYEKL. Trimming cost V 0 bases and J 0 bases; bases outside gene matches: 7. The CDR3 protein is CASSQEVGGRSSYNEQFF. The CDR3 DNA sequence: TGCGCCAGCAGCCAAGAAGTCGGCGGGAGGAGCTCCTACAATGAGCAGTTCTTC.

V usage is TRBV7-2 and J usage is TRBJ1-5; 7 bases agree with TRBD1. Germline V gives CDR1 SGHTA, CDR2 FQGNSA. CDR3 length: 15 residues. After removal of 3 bases from V and 4 bases from J, the junction contained 6 bases not matched to a gene. The CDR3 sequence: CASSFRGTVNQPQHF. The CDR3 coding sequence is TGTGCCAGCAGCTTTCGCGGGACAGTAAATCAGCCCCAGCATTTT.

The chain carries TRBV5-1 and TRBJ2-2; 10 nucleotides line up with TRBD2. The trim removed 4 bases at V and 7 bases at J, leaving 10 bases unmatched. The CDR3 extends over 16 amino acids. Germline CDR1 SGHRS, CDR2 YFSETQ. CDR3 loop: CASSRGQAGGHGELFF. CDR3 in DNA: TGCGCCAGCAGCCGCGGTCAAGCGGGGGGGCACGGGGAGCTGTTTTTT.

V usage is TRBV28 and J usage is TRBJ1-2; no clear D gene. Deletions cut 4 bases from V and 4 bases from J, with 25 bases between. CDR1 is MDHEN, CDR2 SYDVKM, per germline. This CDR3 is 18 amino acids long. CDR3 sequence: CASSSIFGEGTGGYGYTF. In DNA form, the CDR3 reads TGTGCCAGCAGTTCCATCTTTGGTGAGGGTACGGGCGGCTATGGCTACACCTTC.

This chain joins TRBV18 and TRBJ1-2; D is possibly TRBD1 (5 bases). The ends were cut back, 6 bases at V and 4 bases at J, with 12 bases in the middle. The germline V gene has CDR1 KGHSH and CDR2 LQKENI. This CDR3 region has 13 residues. This CDR3 is CASSLGGGYGYTF. In DNA form, the CDR3 reads TGTGCCAGCTCTCTCGGGGGGGGCTATGGCTACACCTTC.

The chain couples TRBV27 to TRBJ1-3; weak D call: TRBD1 (6 bases). The germline gives CDR1 MNHEY, CDR2 SMNVEV (reference sequence). The CDR3 contains 16 residues. The germline V and J ends were trimmed by 2 bases and 1 base, with 12 bases remaining between them. The CDR3 DNA reads TGTGCCAGCAGTTTAACAGGGACCTCTTCTGGAAACACCATATATTTT. Translating gives CASSLTGTSSGNTIYF.

The J gene is TRBJ1-2, the V gene TRBV5-1; 8 positions match TRBD1. Germline trimming cut 1 base from V and 5 bases from J; bases unmatched to any gene: 10. The CDR3 totals 16 residues. CDR1 SGHRS and CDR2 YFSETQ come from the germline V gene. CDR3 loop: CASSLLPGQEVYGYTF. CDR3 bases: TGCGCCAGCAGCTTGCTCCCGGGACAGGAAGTGTATGGCTACACCTTC.

The chain has TRBV9 and TRBJ2-7, with a tentative D call TRBD1 (6 bases). CDR3 length: 14 amino acids. V was cut by 0 bases and J by 6 bases, with 13 bases left in between. Germline V lookup: CDR1 SGDLS, CDR2 YYNGEE. The CDR3 coding sequence is TGTGCCAGCAGCGTAGGTACAGGGTTTGGCGAGCAGTACTTC. It yields the protein CASSVGTGFGEQYF. Filled out from reference TRBV9 and TRBJ2-7, the complete variable domain reads DSGVTQTPKHLITATGQRVTLRCSPRSGDLSVYWYQQSLDQGLQFLIQYYNGEERAKGNILERFSAQQFPDLHSELNLSSLELGDSALYFCASSVGTGFGEQYFGPGTRLTVT.

The chain links TRBV6-5 to TRBJ1-3; 10 bases map to TRBD1. Unmatched junction bases numbered 3, after V lost 5 bases and J lost 2 bases. Germline CDR1 reads MNHEY; CDR2 reads SVGAGI. This CDR3 is 15 amino acids long. The DNA for the CDR3 is TGTGCCAGCAGTCCCGGGACAGGGGCTGGAAACACCATATATTTT. It translates to CASSPGTGAGNTIYF.

The V gene is TRBV7-8, the J gene TRBJ1-5; TRBD1 is a possible D gene (5 bases). Germline V gene sequence: CDR1 SGHVS, CDR2 FQNEAQ. Trimming left V 1 base short and J 1 base short, with 8 bases between. This CDR3 has 15 residues. CDR3 coding DNA: TGTGCCAGCAGCTTAGAGGGGTTGAGCAATCAGCCCCAGCATTTT. Protein product: CASSLEGLSNQPQHF.

The chain employs TRBV7-6 and TRBJ2-3; TRBD2 matches 10 bases. The J segment lost 6 bases and the V segment lost 3 bases, leaving 9 bases of the junction unmatched. Germline V CDR1 and CDR2: SGHVS, FNYEAQ. The CDR3 has 16 residues. As DNA, the CDR3 is TGTGCCAGCAGCTTTTGGGCTAGCGGGGGTATGGATACGCAGTATTTT. It is translated as CASSFWASGGMDTQYF.

Worth noting for this clone: Sequence at one end of the junction differs from germline and may be a read error. J is TRBJ1-2 and V is TRBV2; weak D call: TRBD1 (5 bases). The CDR3 consists of 12 residues. Germline lookup yields CDR1 SNHLY and CDR2 FYNNEI. Here the CDR3 reads CASSEALKAGRF. The CDR3 bases are TGTGCCAGCAGTGAAGCCCTCAAAGCAGGGCGCTTC.

This clone has a single count. The rearrangement links TRBV4-1 to TRBJ2-1; D call uncertain. V lost 4 bases and J 1 base, leaving 14 bases between the germline ends. The CDR3 extends over 16 amino acids. CDR1 is MGHRA and CDR2 is YSYEKL in the germline V gene. The CDR3 sequence: CASSPEQALSYNEQFF. For the CDR3, the DNA is TGCGCCAGCAGCCCTGAGCAGGCGCTTTCCTACAATGAGCAGTTCTTC.

V gene TRBV30 combines with J gene TRBJ2-3; TRBD1 matches 9 bases. V shed 3 bases and J 11 bases; nucleotides not matched to a gene: 12. The CDR3 extends over 14 amino acids. Germline-derived CDR1 and CDR2 are GTSNPN and SVGIG (reference sequence). In DNA, the CDR3 is TGTGCCTGGAGCGGTAACCGGGACAGGGTAGGGCAGTATTTT. Residues: CAWSGNRDRVGQYF.

V and J are TRBV3-1 (or the pseudogene TRBV3-2) and TRBJ2-1; D perhaps matches TRBD2 (6 bases). The CDR3 runs 14 residues. V dropped 0 bases and J dropped 10 bases, with 13 bases sitting between them. Germline V lookup: CDR1 LGHDT, CDR2 YNNKEL (reference sequence). The CDR3 nucleotides are TGTGCCAGCAGCCAAGATTTATCGGGGGTCGAGCAGTTCTTC. Translated: CASSQDLSGVEQFF.

The chain combines TRBV28 with TRBJ1-6, with a possible D match to TRBD1 (5 bases). With 5 bases removed from V and 7 bases from J, the gap between germline ends came to 21 bases. Germline V gives CDR1 MDHEN, CDR2 SYDVKM. The CDR3 totals 17 residues. In DNA form, the CDR3 reads TGTGCCAGCAGTCCTGGGCGGTGGGGCAGAGCGAATTCACCCCTCCACTTT. It yields the protein CASSPGRWGRANSPLHF.

The chain uses TRBV27 and TRBJ2-7; 11 bases match TRBD2. Trimming cost V 0 bases and J 2 bases; bases outside gene matches: 12. CDR1 is MNHEY, CDR2 SMNVEV, per germline (reference sequence). The CDR3 sequence is 19 residues long. The CDR3 loop is CASSLSRSSGRIFTYEQYF. The CDR3 DNA follows: TGTGCCAGCAGTTTATCTCGTTCTAGCGGGAGGATCTTTACCTACGAGCAGTACTTC.

J is TRBJ2-1 and V is TRBV20-1; D is possibly TRBD1 (5 bases). The CDR3 is made up of 12 amino acids. Germline CDR1 and CDR2: DFQATT and SNEGSKA (reference sequence). The ends were cut back, 3 bases at V and 7 bases at J, with 10 bases in the middle. CDR3 amino acids: CSASPRENEQFF. DNA of the CDR3: TGCAGTGCTAGTCCCAGGGAAAATGAGCAGTTCTTC.

The J gene is TRBJ2-7, the V gene TRBV6-1, with D unclear. Per germline, CDR1 MNHNS and CDR2 SASEGT. Between the trimmed V and J ends, which lost 3 bases and 3 bases, there was a span of 9 bases. This CDR3 is 13 amino acids long. CDR3: CASSERAYYEQYF. The CDR3 coding sequence is TGTGCCAGCAGTGAGAGAGCCTACTACGAGCAGTACTTC.